This T cell receptor (beta chain) was identified during a study of PD-1 blockade in mismatch repair-deficient tumors. Overall study: Patients had approximately 13 mismatch repair-deficient cancer types, all previously treated and progressing.

This clone was observed once. Clones were read by immunoSEQ multiplex PCR, and TCRdb kept only the in-frame ones, dropping some. Of about 79,000 clones listed, approximately 81% are singletons. TCR sequencing covered a few patients who responded to pembrolizumab. Germline CDR1 and CDR2: SGHVS and FQNEAQ. This CDR3 is 20 amino acids long. Trimming took off 1 base at V and 0 bases at J, with 22 bases between the two ends. The V gene is TRBV7-8, the J gene TRBJ1-3; D might be TRBD1 (6 bases). The origin of this receptor is an adult with mismatch repair-deficient cancer. The starting material was peripheral blood, obtained 44 weeks after starting pembrolizumab. DNA for the CDR3: TGTGCCAGCAGCTTAGTAGGGGGGGAGCTAGGCAGAAACTCTGGAAACACCATATATTTT. The encoded protein is CASSLVGGELGRNSGNTIYF.